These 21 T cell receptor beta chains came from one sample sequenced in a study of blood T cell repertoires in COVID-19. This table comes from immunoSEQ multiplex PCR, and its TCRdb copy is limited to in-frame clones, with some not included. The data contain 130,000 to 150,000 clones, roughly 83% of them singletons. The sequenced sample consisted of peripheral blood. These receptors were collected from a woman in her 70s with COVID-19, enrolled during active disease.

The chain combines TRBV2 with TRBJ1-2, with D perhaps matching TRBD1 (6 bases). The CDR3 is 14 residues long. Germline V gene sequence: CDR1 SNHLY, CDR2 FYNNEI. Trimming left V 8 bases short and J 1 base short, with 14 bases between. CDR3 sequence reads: CASLRDKLNYGYTF. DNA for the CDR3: TGTGCCAGCCTCCGGGACAAACTTAACTATGGCTACACCTTC.

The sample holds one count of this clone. CDR3 in amino acids: CASSGTATGVSGELFF. The DNA of the CDR3 is TGTGCCAGCAGCGGCACAGCGACAGGGGTTTCCGGGGAGCTGTTTTTT. The J gene is TRBJ2-2, the V gene TRBV9; 8 bases align to TRBD1. Germline lookup yields CDR1 SGDLS and CDR2 YYNGEE. There are 16 residues in the CDR3. The V gene end was trimmed by 3 bases and the J gene end by 6 bases; junction bases not matched to a gene: 10.

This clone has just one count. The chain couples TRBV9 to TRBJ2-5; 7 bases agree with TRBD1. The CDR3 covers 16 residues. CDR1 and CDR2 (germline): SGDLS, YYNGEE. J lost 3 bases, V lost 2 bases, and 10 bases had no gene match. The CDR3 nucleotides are TGTGCCAGCAGCGTCGGAGCCTCTGGACAGGAAGAGACCCAGTACTTC. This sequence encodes CASSVGASGQEETQYF.

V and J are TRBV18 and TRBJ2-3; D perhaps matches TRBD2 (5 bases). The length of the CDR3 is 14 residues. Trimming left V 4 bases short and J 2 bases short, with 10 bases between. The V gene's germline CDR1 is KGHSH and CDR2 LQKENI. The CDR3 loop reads CASSLLDSTDTQYF. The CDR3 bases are TGTGCCAGCTCACTCTTGGACTCCACAGATACGCAGTATTTT.

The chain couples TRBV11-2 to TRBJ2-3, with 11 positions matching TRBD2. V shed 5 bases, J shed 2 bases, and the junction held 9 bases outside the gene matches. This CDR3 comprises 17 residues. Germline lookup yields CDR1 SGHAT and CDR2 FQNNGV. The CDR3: CASSPRRLAGTTDTQYF. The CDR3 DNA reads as TGTGCCAGCAGCCCCCGGAGACTAGCGGGGACCACAGATACGCAGTATTTT. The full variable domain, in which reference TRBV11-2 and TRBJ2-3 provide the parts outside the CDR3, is EAGVAQSPRYKIIEKRQSVAFWCNPISGHATLYWYQQILGQGPKLLIQFQNNGVVDDSQLPKDRFSAERLKGVDSTLKIQPAKLEDSAVYLCASSPRRLAGTTDTQYFGPGTRLTVL.

The CDR3 bases are TGCGCCAGCAGGGGAGGATCCGATACGCAGTATTTT. Translated: CASRGGSDTQYF. The rearrangement links TRBV5-1 to TRBJ2-3; D perhaps matches TRBD2 (6 bases). CDR1 is SGHRS, CDR2 YFSETQ, per germline. Trimming left V 5 bases short and J 6 bases short, with 10 bases between. This CDR3 spans 12 amino acids.

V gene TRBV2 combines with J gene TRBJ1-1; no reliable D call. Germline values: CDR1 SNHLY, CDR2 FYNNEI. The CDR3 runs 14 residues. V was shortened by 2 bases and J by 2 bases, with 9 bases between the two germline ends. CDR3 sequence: CASSESLVNTEAFF. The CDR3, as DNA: TGTGCCAGCAGTGAATCACTAGTTAACACTGAAGCTTTCTTT.

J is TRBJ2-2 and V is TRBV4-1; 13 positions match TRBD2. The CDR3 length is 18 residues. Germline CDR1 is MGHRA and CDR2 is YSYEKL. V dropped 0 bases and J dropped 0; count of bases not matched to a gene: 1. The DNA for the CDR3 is TGCGCCAGCAGCCAAGATGGGACTAGCGGGGCGAACACCGGGGAGCTGTTTTTT. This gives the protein CASSQDGTSGANTGELFF.

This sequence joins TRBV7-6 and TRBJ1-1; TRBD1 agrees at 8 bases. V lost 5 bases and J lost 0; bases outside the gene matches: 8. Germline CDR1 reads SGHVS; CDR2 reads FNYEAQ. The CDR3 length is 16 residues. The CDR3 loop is CASSLGQGGMNTEAFF. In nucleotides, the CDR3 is TGTGCCAGCAGCCTCGGACAGGGAGGGATGAACACTGAAGCTTTCTTT.

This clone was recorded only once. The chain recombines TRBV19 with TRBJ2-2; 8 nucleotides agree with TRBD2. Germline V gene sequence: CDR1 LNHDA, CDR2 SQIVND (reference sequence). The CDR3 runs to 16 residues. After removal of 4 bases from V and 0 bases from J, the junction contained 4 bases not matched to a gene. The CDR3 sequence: CASSTGTSSNTGELFF. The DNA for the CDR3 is TGTGCCAGTAGTACAGGGACTAGTTCGAACACCGGGGAGCTGTTTTTT.

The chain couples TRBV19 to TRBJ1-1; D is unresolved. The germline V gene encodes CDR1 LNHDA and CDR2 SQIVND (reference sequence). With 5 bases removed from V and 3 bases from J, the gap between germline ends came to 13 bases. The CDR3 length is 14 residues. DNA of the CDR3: TGTGCCAGTAGTTTGAGGGCTGGAGACACTGAAGCTTTCTTT. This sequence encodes CASSLRAGDTEAFF.

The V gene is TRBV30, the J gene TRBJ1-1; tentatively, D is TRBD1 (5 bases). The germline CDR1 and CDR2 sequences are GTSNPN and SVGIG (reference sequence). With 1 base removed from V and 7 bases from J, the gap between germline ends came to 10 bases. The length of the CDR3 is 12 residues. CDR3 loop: CAWSEGRGEAFF. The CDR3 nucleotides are TGTGCCTGGAGTGAGGGGCGAGGTGAAGCTTTCTTT. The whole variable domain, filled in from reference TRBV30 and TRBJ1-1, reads SQTIHQWPATLVQPVGSPLSLECTVEGTSNPNLYWYRQAAGRGLQLLFYSVGIGQISSEVPQNLSASRPQDRQFILSSKKLLLSDSGFYLCAWSEGRGEAFFGQGTRLTVV.

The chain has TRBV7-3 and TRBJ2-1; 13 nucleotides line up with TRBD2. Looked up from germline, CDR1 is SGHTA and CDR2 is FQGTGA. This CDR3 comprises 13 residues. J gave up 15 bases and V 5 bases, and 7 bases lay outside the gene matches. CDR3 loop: CASSPGTSGVWFF. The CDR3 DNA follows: TGTGCCAGCAGCCCGGGGACTAGCGGGGTCTGGTTCTTC.

CDR3 loop: CSVEGQNTEAFF. The CDR3 DNA reads TGCAGCGTTGAAGGACAGAACACTGAAGCTTTCTTT. This sequence joins TRBV29-1 and TRBJ1-1; D is unclear. This CDR3 is 12 amino acids long. V lost 1 base, J lost 1 base, and 4 bases lay in between. Germline V CDR1 and CDR2: SQVTM, ANQGSEA.

This CDR3 is CASRRGMVENEQFF. The CDR3, as DNA: TGTGCCAGCAGACGGGGTATGGTAGAGAATGAGCAGTTCTTC. V gene TRBV2 combines with J gene TRBJ2-1; maybe TRBD2 (5 bases). CDR3 size: 14 residues. The germline CDR1 and CDR2 sequences are SNHLY and FYNNEI. With 6 bases removed from V and 7 bases from J, the gap between germline ends came to 16 bases.

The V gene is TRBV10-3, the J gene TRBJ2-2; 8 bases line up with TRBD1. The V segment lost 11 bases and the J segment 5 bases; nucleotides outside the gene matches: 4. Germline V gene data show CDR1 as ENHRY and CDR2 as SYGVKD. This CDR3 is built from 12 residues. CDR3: CASRQGTGELFF. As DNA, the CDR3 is TGTGCCTCCCGACAGGGGACCGGGGAGCTGTTTTTT.

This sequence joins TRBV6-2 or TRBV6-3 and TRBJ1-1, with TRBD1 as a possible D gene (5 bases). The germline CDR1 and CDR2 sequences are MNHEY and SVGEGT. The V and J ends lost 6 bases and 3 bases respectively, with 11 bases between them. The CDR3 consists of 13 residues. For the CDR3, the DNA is TGTGCCAGCAGCCCAACGGGGGACACTGAAGCTTTCTTT. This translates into CASSPTGDTEAFF.

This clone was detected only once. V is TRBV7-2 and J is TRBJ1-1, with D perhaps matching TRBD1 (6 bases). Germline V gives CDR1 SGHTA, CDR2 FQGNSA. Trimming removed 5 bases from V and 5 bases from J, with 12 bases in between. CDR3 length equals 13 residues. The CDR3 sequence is CASSQDSLTEAFF. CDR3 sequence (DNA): TGTGCCAGCAGCCAGGACAGTCTGACTGAAGCTTTCTTT.

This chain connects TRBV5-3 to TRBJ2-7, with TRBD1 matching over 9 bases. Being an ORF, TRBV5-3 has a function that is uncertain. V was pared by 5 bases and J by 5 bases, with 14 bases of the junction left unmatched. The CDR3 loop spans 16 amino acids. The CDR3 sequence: CARRAPEGQGRHEQYF. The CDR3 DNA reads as TGTGCCAGAAGAGCTCCTGAGGGACAGGGTCGTCACGAGCAGTACTTC.

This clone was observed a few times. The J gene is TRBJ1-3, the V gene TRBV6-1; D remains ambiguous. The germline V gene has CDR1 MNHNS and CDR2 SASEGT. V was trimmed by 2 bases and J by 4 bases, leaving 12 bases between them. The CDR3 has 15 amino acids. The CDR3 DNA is TGTGCCAGCAGTGAAATGGCGGGATTAGGAAACACCATATATTTT. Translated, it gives CASSEMAGLGNTIYF.

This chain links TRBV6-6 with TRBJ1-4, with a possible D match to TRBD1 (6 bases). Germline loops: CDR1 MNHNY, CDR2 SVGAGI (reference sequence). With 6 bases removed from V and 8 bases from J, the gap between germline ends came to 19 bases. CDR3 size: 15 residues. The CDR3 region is CASRPSSGVGEKLFF. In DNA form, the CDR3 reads TGTGCCAGCAGGCCCTCATCAGGGGTTGGAGAAAAACTGTTTTTT.